The source of this T cell receptor beta chain is a study of blood T cell repertoires in COVID-19 (dated by TCRdb to 2018 to 2021). With regard to the full study: Collaborator samples came from the United States, Italy and Spain and covered acute and convalescent phases of COVID-19. The prospective study material was composed of cDNA or gDNA derived from T cells, B-cell-depleted T cells, or PBMCs. The dataset comprised deeply sampled blood TCRbeta repertoires from subjects exposed to, actively infected with, or recovered from COVID-19. A freely available public database, intended as a resource for researchers studying the immune response to SARS-CoV-2, is where the repertoires were released. The samples were drawn from the first 160 participants of the ongoing ImmuneRACE study and from over a thousand subjects provided by 6 global collaborators. Sample metadata almost always included a de-identified subject ID, COVID-19 status, age in years and sex. HLA class I and class II types, where available, came from metadata supplied by the sample provider rather than from assay-based typing. Here is what the overall study found, with its caveats: How much clinical and demographic metadata was included differed by source and by participant, and the metadata was provided uncurated.

This clone was picked up one time. The target of this receptor is not known. The input lacks base qualities; no much larger clone sits a single base away. One collaborating source in Seattle enrolled patients during active infection and followed them longitudinally through the course of disease. Each collaborating institution followed its own protocols to collect whole blood in K2EDTA tubes. For TCRbeta analysis, collaborators shipped samples in one of three forms: frozen whole blood, isolated PBMCs, or DNA extracted from either of those sample types. TCRbeta CDR3 regions were amplified from genomic DNA using the immunoSEQ Assay, a bias-controlled multiplex PCR. The paper's data handling went like this. The number of nucleated cells in each sample was estimated from the amplification of reference gene primers within the assay. To quantify the absolute abundance of each unique TCRbeta CDR3 rearrangement, sequence reads were collapsed and filtered. Productive Simpson clonality was computed per sample as the square root of Simpson's diversity index over productive rearrangements. TCRdb holds this immuneACCESS table with in-frame rearrangements only. Some clones are missing; in checked studies, unresolved V genes explain under half, and the rest has no known cause. For V, J and clone size, that table is used; D and trimming come from the DNA. The sample table shows about 260,000 clones, and approximately 86% are seen once. The ten largest clones add up to around 5% of the sample.

The sample consisted of peripheral blood. This TCR came from a woman aged 55 to 70 with COVID-19, enrolled during active disease.

The CDR3: CASSQAGGKNTEAFF. In nucleotide form, the sequence is TGCGCCAGCAGCCAAGCCGGGGGAAAGAACACTGAAGCTTTCTTT. This receptor chain uses TRBV4-1 and TRBJ1-1; D gene: possibly TRBD1, on 5 matching bases. Counted from cysteine to phenylalanine, this CDR3 has 15 amino acids. The read is trimmed to its CDR3 DNA, 45 bases read in frame from base 1. Deletion took 1 base off V and 1 base off J, with a span of 10 bases between the germline ends. CDR1 MGHRA and CDR2 YSYEKL are derived from the germline V gene.